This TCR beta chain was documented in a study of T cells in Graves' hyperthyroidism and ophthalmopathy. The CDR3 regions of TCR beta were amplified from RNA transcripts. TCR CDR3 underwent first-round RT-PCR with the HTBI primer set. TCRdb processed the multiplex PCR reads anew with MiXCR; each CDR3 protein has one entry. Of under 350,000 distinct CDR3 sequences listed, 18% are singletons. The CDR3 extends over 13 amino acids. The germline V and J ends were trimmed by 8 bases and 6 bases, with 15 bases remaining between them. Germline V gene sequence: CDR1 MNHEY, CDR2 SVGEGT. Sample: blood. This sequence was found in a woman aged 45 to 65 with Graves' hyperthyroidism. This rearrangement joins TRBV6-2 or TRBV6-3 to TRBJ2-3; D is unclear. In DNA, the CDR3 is TGTGCCAGCTCTCCGGGTCCGAAGGATACGCAGTATTTT. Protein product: CASSPGPKDTQYF.